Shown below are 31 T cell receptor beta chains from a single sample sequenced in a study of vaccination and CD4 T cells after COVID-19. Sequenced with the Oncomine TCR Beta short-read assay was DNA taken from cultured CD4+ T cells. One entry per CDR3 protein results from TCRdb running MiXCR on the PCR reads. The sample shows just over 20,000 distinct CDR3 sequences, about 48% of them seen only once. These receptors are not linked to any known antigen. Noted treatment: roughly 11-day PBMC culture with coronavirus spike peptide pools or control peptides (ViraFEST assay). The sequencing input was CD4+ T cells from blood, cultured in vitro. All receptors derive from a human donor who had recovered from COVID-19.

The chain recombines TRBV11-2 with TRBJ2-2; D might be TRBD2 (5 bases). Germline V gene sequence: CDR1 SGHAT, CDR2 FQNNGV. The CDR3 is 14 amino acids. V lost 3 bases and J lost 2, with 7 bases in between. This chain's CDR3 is CASSFGLNTGELFF. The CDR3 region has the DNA TGTGCCAGCAGCTTCGGACTCAACACCGGGGAGCTGTTTTTT.

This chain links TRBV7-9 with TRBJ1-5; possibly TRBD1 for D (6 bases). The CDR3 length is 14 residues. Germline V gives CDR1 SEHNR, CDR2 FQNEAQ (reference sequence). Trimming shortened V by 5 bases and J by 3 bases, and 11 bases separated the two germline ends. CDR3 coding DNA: TGTGCCAGCAGCCGGGACACGACCAATCAGCCCCAGCATTTT. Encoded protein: CASSRDTTNQPQHF.

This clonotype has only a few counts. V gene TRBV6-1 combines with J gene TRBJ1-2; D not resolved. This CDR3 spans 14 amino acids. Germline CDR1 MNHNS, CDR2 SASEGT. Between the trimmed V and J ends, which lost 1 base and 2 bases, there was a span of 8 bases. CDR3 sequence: CASSEGPTNYGYTF. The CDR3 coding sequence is TGTGCCAGCAGTGAAGGTCCTACGAACTATGGCTACACCTTC.

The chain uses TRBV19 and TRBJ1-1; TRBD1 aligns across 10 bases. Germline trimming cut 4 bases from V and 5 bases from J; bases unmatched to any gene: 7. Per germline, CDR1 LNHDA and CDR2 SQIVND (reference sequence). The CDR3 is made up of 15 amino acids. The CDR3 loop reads CASSTRGTGETEAFF. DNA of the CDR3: TGTGCCAGTAGTACCAGAGGGACAGGGGAAACTGAAGCTTTCTTT.

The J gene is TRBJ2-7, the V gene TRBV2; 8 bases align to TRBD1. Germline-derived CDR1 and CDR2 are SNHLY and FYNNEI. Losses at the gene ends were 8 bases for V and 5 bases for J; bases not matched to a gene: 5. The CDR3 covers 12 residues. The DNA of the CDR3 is TGTGCCAGCCTATGGACAGGGAACGAGCAGTACTTC. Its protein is CASLWTGNEQYF.

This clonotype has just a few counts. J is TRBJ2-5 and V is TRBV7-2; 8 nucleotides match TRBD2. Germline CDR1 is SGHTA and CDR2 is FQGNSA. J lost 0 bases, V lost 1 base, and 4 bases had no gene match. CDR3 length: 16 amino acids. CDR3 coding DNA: TGTGCCAGCAGCTTAGGATCAGCGGGGGACCAAGAGACCCAGTACTTC. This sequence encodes CASSLGSAGDQETQYF.

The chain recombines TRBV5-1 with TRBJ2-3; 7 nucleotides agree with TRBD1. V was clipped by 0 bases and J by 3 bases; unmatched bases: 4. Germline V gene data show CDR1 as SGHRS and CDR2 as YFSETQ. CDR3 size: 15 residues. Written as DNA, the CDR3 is TGCGCCAGCAGCTTGGAGGACAGGCCGACAGATACGCAGTATTTT. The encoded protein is CASSLEDRPTDTQYF.

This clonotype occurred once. CDR3 loop: CASSRAGGPVTQYF. CDR3 bases: TGTGCCAGTAGTAGAGCGGGGGGGCCCGTGACCCAGTACTTC. This rearrangement joins TRBV19 to TRBJ2-5; 10 bases fit TRBD2. Germline CDR1 is LNHDA and CDR2 is SQIVND (reference sequence). Trimming took 4 bases from V and 7 from J; bases not matched to a gene: 6. This CDR3 spans 14 amino acids. The full variable domain, its missing parts supplied by reference TRBV19 and TRBJ2-5, is DGGITQSPKYLFRKEGQNVTLSCEQNLNHDAMYWYRQDPGQGLRLIYYSQIVNDFQKGDIAEGYSVSREKKESFPLTVTSAQKNPTAFYLCASSRAGGPVTQYFGPGTRLLVL.

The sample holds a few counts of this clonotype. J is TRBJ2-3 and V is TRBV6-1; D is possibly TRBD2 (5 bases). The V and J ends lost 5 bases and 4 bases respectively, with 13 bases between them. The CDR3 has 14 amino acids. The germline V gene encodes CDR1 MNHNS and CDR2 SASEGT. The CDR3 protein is CASSKRNGPDTQYF. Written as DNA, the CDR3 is TGTGCCAGCAGTAAGCGGAACGGCCCAGATACGCAGTATTTT.

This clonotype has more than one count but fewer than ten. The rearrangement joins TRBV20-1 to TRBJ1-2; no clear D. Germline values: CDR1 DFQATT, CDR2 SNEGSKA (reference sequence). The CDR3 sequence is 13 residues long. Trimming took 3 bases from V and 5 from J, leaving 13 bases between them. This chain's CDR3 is CSAREQPKYGYTF. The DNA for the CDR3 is TGCAGTGCTAGGGAACAGCCGAAGTATGGCTACACCTTC.

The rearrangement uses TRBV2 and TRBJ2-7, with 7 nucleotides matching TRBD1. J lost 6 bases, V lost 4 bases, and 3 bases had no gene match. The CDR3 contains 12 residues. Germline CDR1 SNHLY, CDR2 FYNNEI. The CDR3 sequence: CASSGDSREQYF. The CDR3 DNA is TGTGCCAGCAGTGGGGACAGCCGCGAGCAGTACTTC.

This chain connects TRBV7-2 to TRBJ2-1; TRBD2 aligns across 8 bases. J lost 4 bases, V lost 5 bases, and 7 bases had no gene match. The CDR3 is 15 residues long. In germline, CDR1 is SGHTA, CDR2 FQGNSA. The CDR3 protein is CASSQSGGRYNEQFF. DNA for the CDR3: TGTGCCAGCAGCCAGAGCGGGGGCCGATACAATGAGCAGTTCTTC.

The CDR3 DNA is TGTGCCAGCAGTTTAGGGACTTTACTTGTCGATGAGCAGTTCTTC. This translates into CASSLGTLLVDEQFF. The gene calls are TRBV12-3 or TRBV12-4 and TRBJ2-1; tentatively, D is TRBD2 (5 bases). The germline V and J ends were trimmed by 1 base and 8 bases, with 15 bases remaining between them. This CDR3 region has 15 residues.

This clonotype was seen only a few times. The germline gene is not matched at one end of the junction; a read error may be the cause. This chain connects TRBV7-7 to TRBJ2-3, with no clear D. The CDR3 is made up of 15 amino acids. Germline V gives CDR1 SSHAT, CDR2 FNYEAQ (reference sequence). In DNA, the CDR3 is TGTGCTAGCAGCCCGCCCGAGACGGGCACAGATACGCAGTATTTT. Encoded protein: CASSPPETGTDTQYF.

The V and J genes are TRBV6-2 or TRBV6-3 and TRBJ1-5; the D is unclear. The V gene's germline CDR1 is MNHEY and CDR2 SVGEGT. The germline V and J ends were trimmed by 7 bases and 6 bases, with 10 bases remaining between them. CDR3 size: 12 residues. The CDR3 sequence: CASTAGSQPQHF. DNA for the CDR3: TGTGCCAGCACCGCCGGGTCTCAGCCCCAGCATTTT.

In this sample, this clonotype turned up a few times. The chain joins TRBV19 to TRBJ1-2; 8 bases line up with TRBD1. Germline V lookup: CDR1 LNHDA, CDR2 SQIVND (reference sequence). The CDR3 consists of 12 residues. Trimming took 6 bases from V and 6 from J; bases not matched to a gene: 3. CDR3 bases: TGTGCCAGTAGGACAGGGGAGAATGGCTACACCTTC. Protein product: CASRTGENGYTF.

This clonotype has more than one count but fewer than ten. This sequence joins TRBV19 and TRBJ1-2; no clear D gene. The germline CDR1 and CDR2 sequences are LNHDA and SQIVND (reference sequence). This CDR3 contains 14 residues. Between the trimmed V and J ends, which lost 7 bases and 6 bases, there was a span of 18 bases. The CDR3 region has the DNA TGTGCCAGTATAGGCGGCAAACCCTCCGATGGCTACACCTTC. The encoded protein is CASIGGKPSDGYTF.

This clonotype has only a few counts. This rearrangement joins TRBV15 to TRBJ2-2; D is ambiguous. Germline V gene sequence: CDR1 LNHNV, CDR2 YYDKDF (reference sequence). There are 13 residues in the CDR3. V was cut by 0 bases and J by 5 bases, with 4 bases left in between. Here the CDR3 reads CATSRDMTGELFF. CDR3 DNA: TGTGCCACCAGCAGAGATATGACCGGGGAGCTGTTTTTT.

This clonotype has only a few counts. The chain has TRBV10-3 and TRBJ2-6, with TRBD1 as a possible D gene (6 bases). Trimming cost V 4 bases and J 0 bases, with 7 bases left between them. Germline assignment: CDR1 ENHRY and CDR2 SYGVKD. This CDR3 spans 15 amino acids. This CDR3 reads CAISAGDSGANVLTF. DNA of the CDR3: TGTGCCATCAGTGCAGGGGACTCTGGGGCCAACGTCCTGACTTTC.

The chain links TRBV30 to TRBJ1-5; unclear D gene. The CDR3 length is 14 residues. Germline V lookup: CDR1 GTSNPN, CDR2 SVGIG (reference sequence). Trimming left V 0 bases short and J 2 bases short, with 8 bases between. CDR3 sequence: CAWSVRARNQPQHF. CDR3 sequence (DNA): TGTGCCTGGAGTGTACGGGCTCGCAATCAGCCCCAGCATTTT.

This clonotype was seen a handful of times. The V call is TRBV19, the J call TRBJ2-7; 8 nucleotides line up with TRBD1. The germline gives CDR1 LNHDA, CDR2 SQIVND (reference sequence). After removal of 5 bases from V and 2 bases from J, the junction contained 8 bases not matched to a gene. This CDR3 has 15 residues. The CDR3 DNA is TGTGCCAGTAGTTTCCGGGACAGGTTCACCTACGAGCAGTACTTC. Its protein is CASSFRDRFTYEQYF.

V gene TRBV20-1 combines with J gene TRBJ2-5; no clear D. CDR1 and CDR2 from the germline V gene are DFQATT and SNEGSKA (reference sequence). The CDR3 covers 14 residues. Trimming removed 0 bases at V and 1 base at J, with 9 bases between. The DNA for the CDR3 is TGCAGTGCTAGAGATCCAGAGTTCCAAGAGACCCAGTACTTC. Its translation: CSARDPEFQETQYF.

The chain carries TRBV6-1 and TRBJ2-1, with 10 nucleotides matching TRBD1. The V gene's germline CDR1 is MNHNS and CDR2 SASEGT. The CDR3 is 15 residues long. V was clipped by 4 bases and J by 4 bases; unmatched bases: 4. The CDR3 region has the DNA TGTGCCAGCAGTGCGGGACAGGGGACATACAATGAGCAGTTCTTC. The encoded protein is CASSAGQGTYNEQFF.

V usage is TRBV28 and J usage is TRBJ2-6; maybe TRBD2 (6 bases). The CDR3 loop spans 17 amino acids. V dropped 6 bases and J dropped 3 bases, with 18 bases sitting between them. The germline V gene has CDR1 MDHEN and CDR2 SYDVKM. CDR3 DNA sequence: TGTGCCAGCAGCCCTCCGGGACTGGCTCTTGGGGCCAACGTCCTGACTTTC. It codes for CASSPPGLALGANVLTF.

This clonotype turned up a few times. CDR3 nucleotides: TGTGCCATCACGCCAGGCGTCTTCCCCGGGGAGCTGTTTTTT. It is translated as CAITPGVFPGELFF. The gene calls are TRBV10-3 and TRBJ2-2, with no clear D. V was pared by 7 bases and J by 6 bases, with 15 bases between. Germline lookup yields CDR1 ENHRY and CDR2 SYGVKD. CDR3 length: 14 amino acids.

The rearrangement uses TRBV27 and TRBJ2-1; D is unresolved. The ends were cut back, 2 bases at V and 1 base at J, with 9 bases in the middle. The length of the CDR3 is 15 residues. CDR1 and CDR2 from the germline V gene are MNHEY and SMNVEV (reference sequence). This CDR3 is CASSLGGTSYNEQFF. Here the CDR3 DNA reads TGTGCCAGCAGTTTAGGTGGCACTTCCTACAATGAGCAGTTCTTC.

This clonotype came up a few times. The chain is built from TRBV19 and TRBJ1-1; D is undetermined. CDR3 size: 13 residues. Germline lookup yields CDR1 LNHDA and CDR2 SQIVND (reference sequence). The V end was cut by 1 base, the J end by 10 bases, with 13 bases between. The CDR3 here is CASSIVGRRVAFF. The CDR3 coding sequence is TGTGCCAGTAGTATAGTGGGCCGGCGGGTAGCTTTCTTT.

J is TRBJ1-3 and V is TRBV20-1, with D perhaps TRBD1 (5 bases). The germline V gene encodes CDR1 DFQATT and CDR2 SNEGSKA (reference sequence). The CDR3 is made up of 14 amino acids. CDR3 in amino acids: CFHTGTVSGNTIYF. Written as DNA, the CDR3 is TGCTTCCACACCGGGACGGTCTCTGGAAACACCATATATTTT.

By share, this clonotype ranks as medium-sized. The CDR3 nucleotides read TGCAGTGCTAGAATACTCAGCTCCTACAATGAGCAGTTCTTC. Residues: CSARILSSYNEQFF. This chain connects TRBV20-1 to TRBJ2-1; D uncertain. This CDR3 region has 14 residues. Between the trimmed V and J ends, which lost 2 bases and 0 bases, there was a span of 8 bases. Germline V gene sequence: CDR1 DFQATT, CDR2 SNEGSKA (reference sequence).

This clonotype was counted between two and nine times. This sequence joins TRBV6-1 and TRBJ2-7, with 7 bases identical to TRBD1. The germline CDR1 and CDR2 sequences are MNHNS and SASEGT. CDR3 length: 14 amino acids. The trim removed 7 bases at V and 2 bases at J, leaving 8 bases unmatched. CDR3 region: CASTKSGQAYEQYF. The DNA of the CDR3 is TGTGCCAGCACCAAAAGTGGACAGGCCTACGAGCAGTACTTC.

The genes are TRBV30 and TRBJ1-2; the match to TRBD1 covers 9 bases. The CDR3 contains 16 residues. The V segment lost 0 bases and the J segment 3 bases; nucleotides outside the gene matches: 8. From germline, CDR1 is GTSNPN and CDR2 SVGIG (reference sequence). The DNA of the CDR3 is TGTGCCTGGAGTGTCCCGGGACAGGGAATTTACTATGGCTACACCTTC. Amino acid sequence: CAWSVPGQGIYYGYTF.